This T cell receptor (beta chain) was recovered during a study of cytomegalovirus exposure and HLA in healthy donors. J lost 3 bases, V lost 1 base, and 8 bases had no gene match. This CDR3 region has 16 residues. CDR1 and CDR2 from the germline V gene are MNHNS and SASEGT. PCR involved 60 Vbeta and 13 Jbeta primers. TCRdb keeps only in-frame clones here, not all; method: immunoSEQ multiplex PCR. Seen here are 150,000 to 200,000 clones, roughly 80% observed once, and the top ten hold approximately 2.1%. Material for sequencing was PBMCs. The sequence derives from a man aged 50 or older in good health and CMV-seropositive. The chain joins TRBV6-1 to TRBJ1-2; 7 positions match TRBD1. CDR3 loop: CASSEEAGQSYYGYTF. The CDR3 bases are TGTGCCAGCAGTGAAGAGGCGGGACAGAGTTACTATGGCTACACCTTC.